This T cell receptor (beta chain) was identified during a study of blood T cell repertoires in COVID-19. Study-level background: The samples span acute and convalescent COVID-19 from the United States, Italy and Spain. From T cells, B-cell-depleted T cells, or PBMCs came the material, which was cDNA or gDNA.

The repertoire was sequenced with immunoSEQ multiplex PCR; TCRdb's copy has only in-frame clones and lacks some. The table has approximately 170,000 clones, 70% to 85% seen once. This TCR derives from a man older than 75 with COVID-19, enrolled during active disease. The sequenced material came from peripheral blood.

Here the CDR3 reads CASIREDRAFF. The CDR3 DNA is TGTGCCAGTATCCGGGAGGACAGAGCTTTCTTT. The chain links TRBV3-1 (or the pseudogene TRBV3-2) to TRBJ1-1; possibly TRBD1 for D (6 bases). Per germline, CDR1 LGHDT and CDR2 YNNKEL (reference sequence). V shed 9 bases and J shed 10 bases, with 15 bases lying between them. This CDR3 contains 11 residues.